The present TCR beta chain was sequenced within a study of Graves' ophthalmopathy and Graves' hyperthyroidism. Overall study: Investigators collected peripheral blood at initial diagnosis, before any treatment was given.

This clonotype was found many times. Its specificity is unknown. TCR beta CDR3 amplification used RNA transcripts. RT-PCR in the first round used HTBI primers; a second-round multiplex PCR followed. TCRdb itself ran the multiplex PCR reads through MiXCR, one entry per CDR3 protein. The repertoire has some 350,000 distinct CDR3 sequences, about a sixth of them found once; the top ten carry 2.4%. Stable hyperthyroidism was defined by absence of ophthalmopathy within 18 months of follow-up. Broader study findings: Ophthalmopathy progression predictions by the model showed 72.22% specificity and about 71% sensitivity.

V lost 1 base and J 12 bases, leaving 25 bases between the germline ends. The CDR3 length is 18 residues. Germline V gives CDR1 SGHTA, CDR2 FQGNSA. Material: peripheral blood. This clonotype originated in an adult woman with stable Graves' hyperthyroidism. The chain links TRBV7-2 to TRBJ1-6; D not resolved. The CDR3 DNA sequence: TGTGCCAGCAGCTTAGTGGGCCTTCCGACACCTCGCTGGGAACCCCTCCACTTT. Translation: CASSLVGLPTPRWEPLHF.